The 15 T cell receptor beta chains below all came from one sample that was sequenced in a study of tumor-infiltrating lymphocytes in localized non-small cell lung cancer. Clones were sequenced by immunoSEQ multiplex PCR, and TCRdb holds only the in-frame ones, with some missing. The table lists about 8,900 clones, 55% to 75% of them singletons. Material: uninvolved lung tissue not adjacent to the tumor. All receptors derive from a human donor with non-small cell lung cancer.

CDR3 sequence: CASSIDPRAYEAFF. The DNA for the CDR3 is TGTGCCAGTAGTATAGATCCGCGAGCCTATGAAGCTTTCTTT. The V and J genes are TRBV19 and TRBJ1-1; D unresolved. Trimming stripped 0 bases from V and 7 bases from J, with 12 bases between. From germline, CDR1 is LNHDA and CDR2 SQIVND (reference sequence). The CDR3 runs 14 residues. Together with reference TRBV19 and TRBJ1-1, the CDR3 gives the full variable domain: DGGITQSPKYLFRKEGQNVTLSCEQNLNHDAMYWYRQDPGQGLRLIYYSQIVNDFQKGDIAEGYSVSREKKESFPLTVTSAQKNPTAFYLCASSIDPRAYEAFFGQGTRLTVV.

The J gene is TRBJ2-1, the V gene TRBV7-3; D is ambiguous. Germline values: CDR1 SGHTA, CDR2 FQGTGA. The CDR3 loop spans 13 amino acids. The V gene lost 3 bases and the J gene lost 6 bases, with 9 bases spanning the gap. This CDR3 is CASSFSSGNEQFF. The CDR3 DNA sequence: TGTGCCAGCAGCTTTAGCTCCGGCAATGAGCAGTTCTTC.

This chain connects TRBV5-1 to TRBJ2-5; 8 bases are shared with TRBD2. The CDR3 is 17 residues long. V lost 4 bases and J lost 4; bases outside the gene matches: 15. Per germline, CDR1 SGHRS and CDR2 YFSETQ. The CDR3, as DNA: TGCGCCAGCAGCACGGGCCTCCCAGCGGGAGTCGGAGAGACCCAGTACTTC. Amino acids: CASSTGLPAGVGETQYF.

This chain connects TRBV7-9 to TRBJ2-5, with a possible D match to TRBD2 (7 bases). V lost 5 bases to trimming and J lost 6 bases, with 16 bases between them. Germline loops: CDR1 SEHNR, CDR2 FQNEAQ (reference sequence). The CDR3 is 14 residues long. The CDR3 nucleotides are TGTGCCAGCAGCACGGGGGGCAGGGGCCAGACCCAGTACTTC. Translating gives CASSTGGRGQTQYF.

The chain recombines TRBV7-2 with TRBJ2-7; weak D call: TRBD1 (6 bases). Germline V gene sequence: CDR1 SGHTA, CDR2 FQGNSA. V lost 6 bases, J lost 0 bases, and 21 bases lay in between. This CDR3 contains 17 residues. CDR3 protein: CASRGPMERGGSYEQYF. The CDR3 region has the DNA TGTGCCAGCAGGGGCCCAATGGAGAGAGGGGGCTCCTACGAGCAGTACTTC.

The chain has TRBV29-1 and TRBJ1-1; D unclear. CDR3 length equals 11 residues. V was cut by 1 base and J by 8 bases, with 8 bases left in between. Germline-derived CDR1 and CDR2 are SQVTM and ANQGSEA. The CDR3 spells CSVEGVREAFF. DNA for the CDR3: TGCAGCGTTGAAGGGGTCAGGGAAGCTTTCTTT.

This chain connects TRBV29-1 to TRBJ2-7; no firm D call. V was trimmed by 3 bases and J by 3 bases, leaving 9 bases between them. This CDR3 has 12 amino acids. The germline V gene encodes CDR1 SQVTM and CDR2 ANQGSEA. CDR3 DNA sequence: TGCAGCGTTGAGGCATTGGACTACGAGCAGTACTTC. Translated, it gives CSVEALDYEQYF.

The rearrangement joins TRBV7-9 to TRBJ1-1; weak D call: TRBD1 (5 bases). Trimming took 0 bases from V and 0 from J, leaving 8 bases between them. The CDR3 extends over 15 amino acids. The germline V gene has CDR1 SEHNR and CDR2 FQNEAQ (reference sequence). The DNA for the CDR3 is TGTGCCAGCAGCTTAGCTTCAGGGATGAACACTGAAGCTTTCTTT. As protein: CASSLASGMNTEAFF.

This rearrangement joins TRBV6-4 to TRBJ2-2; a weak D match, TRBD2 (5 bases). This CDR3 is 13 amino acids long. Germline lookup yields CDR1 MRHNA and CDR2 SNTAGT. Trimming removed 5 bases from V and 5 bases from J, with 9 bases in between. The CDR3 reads CASSPTRTGELFF. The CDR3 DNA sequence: TGTGCCAGCAGTCCTACTAGGACCGGGGAGCTGTTTTTT.

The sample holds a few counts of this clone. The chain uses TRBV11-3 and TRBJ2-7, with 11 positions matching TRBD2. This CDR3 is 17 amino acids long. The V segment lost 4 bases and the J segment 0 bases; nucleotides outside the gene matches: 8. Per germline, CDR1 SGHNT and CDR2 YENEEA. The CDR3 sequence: CASSSIPTSGISYEQYF. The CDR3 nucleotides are TGTGCCAGCAGCTCAATACCGACTAGCGGGATCTCCTACGAGCAGTACTTC. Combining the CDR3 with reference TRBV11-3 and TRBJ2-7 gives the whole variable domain EAGVVQSPRYKIIEKKQPVAFWCNPISGHNTLYWYLQNLGQGPELLIRYENEEAVDDSQLPKDRFSAERLKGVDSTLKIQPAELGDSAVYLCASSSIPTSGISYEQYFGPGTRLTVT.

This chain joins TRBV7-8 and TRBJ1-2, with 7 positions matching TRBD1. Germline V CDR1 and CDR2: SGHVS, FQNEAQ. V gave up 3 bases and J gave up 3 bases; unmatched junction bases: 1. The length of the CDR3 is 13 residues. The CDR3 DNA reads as TGTGCCAGCAGCTTGACAGGGTACTATGGCTACACCTTC. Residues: CASSLTGYYGYTF. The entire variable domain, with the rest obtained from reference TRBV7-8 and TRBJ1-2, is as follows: GAGVSQSPRYKVAKRGQDVALRCDPISGHVSLFWYQQALGQGPEFLTYFQNEAQLDKSGLPSDRFFAERPEGSVSTLKIQRTQQEDSAVYLCASSLTGYYGYTFGSGTRLTVV.

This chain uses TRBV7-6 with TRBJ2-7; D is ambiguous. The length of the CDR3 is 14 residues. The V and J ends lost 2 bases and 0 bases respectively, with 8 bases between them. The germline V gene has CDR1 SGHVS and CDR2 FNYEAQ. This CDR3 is CASSLTTNSYEQYF. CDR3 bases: TGTGCCAGCAGCTTAACTACGAACTCCTACGAGCAGTACTTC.

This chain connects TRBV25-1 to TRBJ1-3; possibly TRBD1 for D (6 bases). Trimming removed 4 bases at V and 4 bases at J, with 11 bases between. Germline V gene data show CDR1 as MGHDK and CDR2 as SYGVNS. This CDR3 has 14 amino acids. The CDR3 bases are TGTGCCAGCAGTGGTTGGGGGCGCGGAAACACCATATATTTT. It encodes CASSGWGRGNTIYF. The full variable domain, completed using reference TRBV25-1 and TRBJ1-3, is EADIYQTPRYLVIGTGKKITLECSQTMGHDKMYWYQQDPGMELHLIHYSYGVNSTEKGDLSSESTVSRIRTEHFPLTLESARPSHTSQYLCASSGWGRGNTIYFGEGSWLTVV.

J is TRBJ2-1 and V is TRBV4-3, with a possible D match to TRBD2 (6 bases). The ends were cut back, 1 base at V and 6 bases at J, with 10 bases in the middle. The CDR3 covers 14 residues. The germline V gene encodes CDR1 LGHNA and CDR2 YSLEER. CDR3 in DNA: TGCGCCAGCAGCCAAGGGGGGGAGGCCAATGAGCAGTTCTTC. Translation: CASSQGGEANEQFF.

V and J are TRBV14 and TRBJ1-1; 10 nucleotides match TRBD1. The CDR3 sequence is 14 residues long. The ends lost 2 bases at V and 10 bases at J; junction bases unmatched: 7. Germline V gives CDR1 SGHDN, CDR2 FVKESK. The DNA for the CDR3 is TGTGCCAGCAGCCAACAGACAGGGGGCCTCGGAGCTTTCTTT. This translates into CASSQQTGGLGAFF.